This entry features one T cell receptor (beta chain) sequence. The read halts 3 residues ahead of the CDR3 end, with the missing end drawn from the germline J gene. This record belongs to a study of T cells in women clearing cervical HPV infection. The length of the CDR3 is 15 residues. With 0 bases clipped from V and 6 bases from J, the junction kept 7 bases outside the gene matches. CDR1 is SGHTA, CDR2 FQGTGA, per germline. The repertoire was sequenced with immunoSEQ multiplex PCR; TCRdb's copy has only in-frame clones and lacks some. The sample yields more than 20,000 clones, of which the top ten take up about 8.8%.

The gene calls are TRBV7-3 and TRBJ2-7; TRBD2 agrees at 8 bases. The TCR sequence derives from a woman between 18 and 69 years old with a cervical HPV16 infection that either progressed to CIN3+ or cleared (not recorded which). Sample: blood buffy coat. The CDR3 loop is CASSLTREGRSEQYF. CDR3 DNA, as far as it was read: TGTGCCAGCAGCTTAACCCGGGAGGGGAGGAGCGAG.